The clone carrying this T cell receptor beta chain was observed a handful of times. The antigen remains undetermined. Unique molecular identifiers were built into the TCR beta cDNA libraries. Hundreds of thousands of cDNA molecules were obtained from roughly 1.1 to 9.2 million T cells. Each CDR3 protein is one row after TCRdb ran MiXCR on the PCR reads. The data contain over 250,000 distinct CDR3 sequences, 35% to 40% of them singletons. The V gene lost 3 bases and the J gene lost 5 bases, with 20 bases spanning the gap. This CDR3 is 17 amino acids long. Germline V gives CDR1 MGHDK, CDR2 SYGVNS. These data come from a study of post-analysis software for immune sequencing data. Study findings and constraints: Under the F measure, samples that were prepared in one batch clustered strongly together. TRBV5-6, TRBV5-1 and TRBV20-1 were among four to six TRBV segments more frequent in patients than controls. Multiple sclerosis patients had significantly lower normalized Chao1 diversity than controls.

This sequence joins TRBV25-1 and TRBJ2-1, with a possible D match to TRBD1 (6 bases). The sequencing sample was made of blood. The sequence derives from a girl aged 10-17 years with multiple sclerosis. The CDR3 is CASSDPGGQRPHNEQFF. The CDR3 DNA sequence: TGTGCCAGCAGTGACCCTGGCGGACAGCGGCCGCACAATGAGCAGTTCTTC.